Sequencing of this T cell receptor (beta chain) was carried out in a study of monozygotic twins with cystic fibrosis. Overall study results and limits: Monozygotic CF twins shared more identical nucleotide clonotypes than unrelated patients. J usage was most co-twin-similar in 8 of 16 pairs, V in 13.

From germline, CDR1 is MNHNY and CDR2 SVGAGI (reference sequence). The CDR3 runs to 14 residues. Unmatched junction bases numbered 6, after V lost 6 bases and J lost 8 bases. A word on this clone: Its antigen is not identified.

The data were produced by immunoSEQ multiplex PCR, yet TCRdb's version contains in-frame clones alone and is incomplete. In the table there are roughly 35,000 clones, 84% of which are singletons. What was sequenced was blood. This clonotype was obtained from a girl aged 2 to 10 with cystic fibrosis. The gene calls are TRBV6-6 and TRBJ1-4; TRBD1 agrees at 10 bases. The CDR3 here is CASRPGQGREKLFF. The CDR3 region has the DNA TGTGCCAGCAGACCGGGACAGGGGAGGGAAAAACTGTTTTTT.